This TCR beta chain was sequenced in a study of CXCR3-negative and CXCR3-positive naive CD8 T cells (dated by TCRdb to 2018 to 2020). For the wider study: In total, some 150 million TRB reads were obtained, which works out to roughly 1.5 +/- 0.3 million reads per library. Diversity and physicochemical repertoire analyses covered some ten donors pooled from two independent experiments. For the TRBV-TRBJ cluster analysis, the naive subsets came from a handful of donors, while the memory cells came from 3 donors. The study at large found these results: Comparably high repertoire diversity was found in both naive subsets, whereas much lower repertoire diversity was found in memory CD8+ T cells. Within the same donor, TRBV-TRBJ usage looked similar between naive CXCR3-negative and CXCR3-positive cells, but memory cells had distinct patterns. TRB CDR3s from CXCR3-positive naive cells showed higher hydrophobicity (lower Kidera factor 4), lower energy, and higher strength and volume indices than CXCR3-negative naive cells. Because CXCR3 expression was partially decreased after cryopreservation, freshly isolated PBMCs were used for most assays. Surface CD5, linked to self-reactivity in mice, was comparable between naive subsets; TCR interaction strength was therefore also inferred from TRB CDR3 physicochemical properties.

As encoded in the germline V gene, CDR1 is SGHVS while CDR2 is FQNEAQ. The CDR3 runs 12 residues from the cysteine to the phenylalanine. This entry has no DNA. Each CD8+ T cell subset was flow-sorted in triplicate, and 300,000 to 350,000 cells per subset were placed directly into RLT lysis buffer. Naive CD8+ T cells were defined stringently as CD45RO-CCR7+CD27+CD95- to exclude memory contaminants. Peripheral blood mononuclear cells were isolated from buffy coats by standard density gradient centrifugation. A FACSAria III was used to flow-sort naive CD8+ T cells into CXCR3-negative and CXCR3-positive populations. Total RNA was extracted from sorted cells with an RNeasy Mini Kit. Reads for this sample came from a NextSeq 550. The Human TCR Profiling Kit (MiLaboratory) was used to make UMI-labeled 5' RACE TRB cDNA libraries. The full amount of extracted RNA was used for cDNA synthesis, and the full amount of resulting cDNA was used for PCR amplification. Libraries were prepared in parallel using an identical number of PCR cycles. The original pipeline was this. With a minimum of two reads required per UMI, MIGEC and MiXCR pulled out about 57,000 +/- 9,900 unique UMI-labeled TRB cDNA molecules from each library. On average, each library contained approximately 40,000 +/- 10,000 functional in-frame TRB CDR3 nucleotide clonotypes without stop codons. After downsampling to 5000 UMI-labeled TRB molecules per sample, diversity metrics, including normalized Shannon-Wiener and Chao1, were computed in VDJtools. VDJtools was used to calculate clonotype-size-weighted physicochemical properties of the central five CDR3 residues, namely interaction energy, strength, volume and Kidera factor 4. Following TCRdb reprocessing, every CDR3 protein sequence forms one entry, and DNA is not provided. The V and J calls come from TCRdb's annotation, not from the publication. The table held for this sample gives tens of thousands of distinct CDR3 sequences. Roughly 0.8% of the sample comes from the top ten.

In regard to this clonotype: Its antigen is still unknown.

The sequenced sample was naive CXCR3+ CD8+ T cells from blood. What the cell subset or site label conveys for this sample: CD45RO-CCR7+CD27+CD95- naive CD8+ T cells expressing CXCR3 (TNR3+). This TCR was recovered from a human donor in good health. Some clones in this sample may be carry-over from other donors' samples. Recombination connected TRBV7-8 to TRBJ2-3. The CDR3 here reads CASSSTVDTQYF.